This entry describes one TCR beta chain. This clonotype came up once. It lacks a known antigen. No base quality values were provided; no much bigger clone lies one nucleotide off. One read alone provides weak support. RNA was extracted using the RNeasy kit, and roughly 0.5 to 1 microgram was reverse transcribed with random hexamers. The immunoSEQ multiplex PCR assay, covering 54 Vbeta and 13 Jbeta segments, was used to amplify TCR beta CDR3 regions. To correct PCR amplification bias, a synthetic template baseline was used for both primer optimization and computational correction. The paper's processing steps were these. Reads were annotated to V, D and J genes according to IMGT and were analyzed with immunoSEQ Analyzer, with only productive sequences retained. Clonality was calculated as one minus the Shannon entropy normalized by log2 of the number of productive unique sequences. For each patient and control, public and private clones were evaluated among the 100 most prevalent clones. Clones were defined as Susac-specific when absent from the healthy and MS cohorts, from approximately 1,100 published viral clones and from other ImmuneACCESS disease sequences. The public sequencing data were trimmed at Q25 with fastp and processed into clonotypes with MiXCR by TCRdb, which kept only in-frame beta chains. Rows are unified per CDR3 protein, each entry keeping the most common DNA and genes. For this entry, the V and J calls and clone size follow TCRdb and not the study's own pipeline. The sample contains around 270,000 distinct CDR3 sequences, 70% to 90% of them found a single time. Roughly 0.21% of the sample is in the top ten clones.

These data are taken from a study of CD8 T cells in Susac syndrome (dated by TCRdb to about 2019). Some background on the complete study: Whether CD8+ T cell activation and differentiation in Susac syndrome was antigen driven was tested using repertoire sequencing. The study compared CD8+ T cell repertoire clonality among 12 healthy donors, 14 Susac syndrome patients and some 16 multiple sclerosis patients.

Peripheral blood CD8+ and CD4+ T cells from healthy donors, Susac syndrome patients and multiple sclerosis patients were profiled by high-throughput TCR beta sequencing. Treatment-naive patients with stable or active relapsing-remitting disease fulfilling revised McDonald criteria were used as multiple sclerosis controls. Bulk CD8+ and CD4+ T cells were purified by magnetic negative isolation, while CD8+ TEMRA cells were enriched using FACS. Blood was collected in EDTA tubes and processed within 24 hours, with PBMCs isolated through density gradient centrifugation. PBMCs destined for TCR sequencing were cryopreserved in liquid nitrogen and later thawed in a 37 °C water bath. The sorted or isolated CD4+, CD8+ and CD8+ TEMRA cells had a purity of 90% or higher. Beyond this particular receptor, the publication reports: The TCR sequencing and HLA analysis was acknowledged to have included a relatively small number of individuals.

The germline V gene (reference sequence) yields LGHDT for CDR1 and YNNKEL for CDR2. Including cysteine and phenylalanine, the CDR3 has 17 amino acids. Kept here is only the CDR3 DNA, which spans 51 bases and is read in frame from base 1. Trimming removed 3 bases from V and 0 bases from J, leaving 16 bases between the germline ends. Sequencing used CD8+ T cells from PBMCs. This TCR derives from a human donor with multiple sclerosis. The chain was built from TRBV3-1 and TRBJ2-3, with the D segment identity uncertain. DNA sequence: TGTGCCAGCAGCCACAAGACCGCCGGTGTTAGCACAGATACGCAGTATTTT. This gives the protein CASSHKTAGVSTDTQYF.